This T cell receptor beta chain comes out of a study of vaccination effects on CD4 cells after COVID-19. Generated by immunoSEQ multiplex PCR, the TCRdb table keeps only in-frame clones and is missing some. In the table there are roughly 40,000 clones, about 62% of which are singletons. Comments on this clone: The antigen is undetermined.

Study observations and caveats: Whether induced by infection or by vaccine, clones showed marked clonal contraction late after vaccination. Convalescent patients were few in the study, and early post-infection timepoints were absent.

When around 10 days of culture had elapsed, CD4+ T cells were isolated. Participants were vaccinated with two doses of either the BNT162b2 or mRNA-1273 vaccine. Nobody among the vaccine recipients had prior SARS-CoV-2 infection (nucleocapsid antibodies were negative). On day 3 and again on day 7, half the medium was replaced with IL-2 medium. The receptor was isolated from a human donor who received a COVID-19 vaccine. The specimen was CD4+ T cells from PBMCs cultured without peptide, collected after COVID-19 vaccination.

CDR3 nucleotide sequence: TGTGCCATCAGTGAGGACAGGGACAATCAGCCCCAGCATTTT. This sequence encodes CAISEDRDNQPQHF. The chain recombines TRBV10-3 with TRBJ1-5; 7 bases map to TRBD1. V shed 2 bases, J shed 3 bases, and the junction held 1 base outside the gene matches. This CDR3 comprises 14 residues. CDR1 ENHRY and CDR2 SYGVKD come from the germline V gene.